This T cell receptor (beta chain) was retrieved from a study of long-term antiretroviral therapy in people with HIV. On the study more broadly: The 2015 immediate-ART recommendation came about a decade after the earliest samples. Findings and caveats of the study: Diversity remained lower than transplant donor controls, even though it increased after ART.

The V gene's germline CDR1 is ENHRY and CDR2 SYGVKD. Trimming cost V 7 bases and J 5 bases, with 12 bases left between them. The CDR3 is 12 residues long. Version v3.0 of the immunoSEQ assay ran at survey level. TCRdb's table, derived via immunoSEQ multiplex PCR, lists solely in-frame clones and lacks some. Found here are tens of thousands of clones, more than 65% of them singletons; the top ten hold about 20%. Regarding this clone: Antigen unknown.

This material consisted of unsorted PBMCs, taken 0.1 years before starting antiretroviral therapy. The receptor was derived from a man between 18 and 29 years old with HIV. The chain recombines TRBV10-3 with TRBJ2-7; the D gene could be TRBD1 or TRBD2 (5 bases each). The CDR3 sequence: CAINKGTDEQYF. CDR3 coding DNA: TGTGCCATCAATAAGGGGACGGACGAGCAGTACTTC.